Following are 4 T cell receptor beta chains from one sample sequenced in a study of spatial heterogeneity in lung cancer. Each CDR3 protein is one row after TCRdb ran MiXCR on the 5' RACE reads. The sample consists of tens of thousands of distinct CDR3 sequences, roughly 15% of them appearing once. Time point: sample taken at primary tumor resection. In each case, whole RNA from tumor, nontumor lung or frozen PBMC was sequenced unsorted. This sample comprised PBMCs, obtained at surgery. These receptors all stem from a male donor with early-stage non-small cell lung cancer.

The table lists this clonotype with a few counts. The CDR3 nucleotides read TGCAGCGTTGCACTAGCGGGAGAGGGTGAGCAGTTCTTC. This translates into CSVALAGEGEQFF. This chain uses TRBV29-1 with TRBJ2-1; 11 bases match TRBD2. Germline trimming cut 4 bases from V and 9 bases from J; bases unmatched to any gene: 5. The germline V gene encodes CDR1 SQVTM and CDR2 ANQGSEA. The CDR3 totals 13 residues.

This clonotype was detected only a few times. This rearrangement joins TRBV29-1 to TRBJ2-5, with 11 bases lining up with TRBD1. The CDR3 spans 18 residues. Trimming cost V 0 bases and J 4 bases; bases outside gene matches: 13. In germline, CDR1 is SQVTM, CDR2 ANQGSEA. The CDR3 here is CSVEDLQGQGAIGETQYF. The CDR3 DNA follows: TGCAGCGTTGAAGACCTCCAAGGACAGGGGGCTATAGGAGAGACCCAGTACTTC.

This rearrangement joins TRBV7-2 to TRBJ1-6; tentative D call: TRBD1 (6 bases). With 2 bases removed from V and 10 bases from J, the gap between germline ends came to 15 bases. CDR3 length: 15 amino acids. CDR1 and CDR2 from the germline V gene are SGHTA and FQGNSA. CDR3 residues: CASSLFQGQGSPLHF. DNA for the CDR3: TGTGCCAGCAGCTTATTCCAGGGGCAAGGCTCACCCCTCCACTTT.

CDR3 protein: CASSPTQSTGYTF. Written as DNA, the CDR3 is TGTGCCAGCAGCCCCACCCAATCCACGGGCTACACCTTC. This chain joins TRBV6-6 and TRBJ1-2; D is unclear. V lost 6 bases and J 8 bases, leaving 16 bases between the germline ends. The CDR3 spans 13 residues. In germline, CDR1 is MNHNY, CDR2 SVGAGI (reference sequence).